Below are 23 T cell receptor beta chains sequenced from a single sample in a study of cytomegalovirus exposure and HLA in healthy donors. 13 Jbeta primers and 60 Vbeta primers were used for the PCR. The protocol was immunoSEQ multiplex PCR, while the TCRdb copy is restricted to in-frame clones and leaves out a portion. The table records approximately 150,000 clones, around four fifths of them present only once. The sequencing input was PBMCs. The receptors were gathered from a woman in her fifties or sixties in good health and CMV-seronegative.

Written as DNA, the CDR3 is TGTGCCGGATCCCCGGGGGACTATGGCTACACCTTC. The encoded protein is CAGSPGDYGYTF. The V and J genes are TRBV2 and TRBJ1-2; tentative D call: TRBD1 (5 bases). V lost 11 bases and J 3 bases, leaving 13 bases between the germline ends. The germline gives CDR1 SNHLY, CDR2 FYNNEI. The CDR3 runs 12 residues.

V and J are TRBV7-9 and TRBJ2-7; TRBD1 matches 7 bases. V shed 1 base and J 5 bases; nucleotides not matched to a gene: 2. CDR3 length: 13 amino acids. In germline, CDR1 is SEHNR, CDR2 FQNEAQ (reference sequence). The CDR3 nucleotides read TGTGCCAGCAGCTTAGAAGGGGGCAACGAGCAGTACTTC. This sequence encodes CASSLEGGNEQYF.

In DNA form, the CDR3 reads TGTGCCAGCAGACCTGGGACAGGGGCCTACGAGCAGTACTTC. Residues: CASRPGTGAYEQYF. The chain links TRBV7-9 to TRBJ2-7, with 10 bases aligning to TRBD1. Germline V lookup: CDR1 SEHNR, CDR2 FQNEAQ (reference sequence). Trimming at V came to 6 bases and at J to 2 bases, leaving 4 bases not matched to a gene. The CDR3 contains 14 residues. The whole variable domain, filled in from reference TRBV7-9 and TRBJ2-7, reads DTGVSQNPRHKITKRGQNVTFRCDPISEHNRLYWYRQTLGQGPEFLTYFQNEAQLEKSRLLSDRFSAERPKGSFSTLEIQRTEQGDSAMYLCASRPGTGAYEQYFGPGTRLTVT.

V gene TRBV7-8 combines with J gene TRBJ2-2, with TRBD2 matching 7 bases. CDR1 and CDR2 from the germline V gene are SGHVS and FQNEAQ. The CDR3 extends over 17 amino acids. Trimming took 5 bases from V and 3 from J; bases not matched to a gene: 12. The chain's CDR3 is CASSPLAGTTDTGELFF. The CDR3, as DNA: TGTGCCAGCAGCCCGCTAGCCGGGACTACCGACACCGGGGAGCTGTTTTTT.

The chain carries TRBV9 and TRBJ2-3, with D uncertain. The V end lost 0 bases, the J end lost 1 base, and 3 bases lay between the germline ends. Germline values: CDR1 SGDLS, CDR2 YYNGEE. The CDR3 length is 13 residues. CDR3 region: CASSVGGTDTQYF. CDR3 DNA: TGTGCCAGCAGCGTAGGCGGCACAGATACGCAGTATTTT.

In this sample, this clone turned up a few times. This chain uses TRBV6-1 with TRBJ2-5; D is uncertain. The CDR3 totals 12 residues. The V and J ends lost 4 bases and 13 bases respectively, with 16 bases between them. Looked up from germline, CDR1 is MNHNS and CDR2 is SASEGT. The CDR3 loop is CASSVRLTQWYF. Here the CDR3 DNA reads TGTGCCAGCAGTGTTCGTTTGACTCAATGGTACTTC.

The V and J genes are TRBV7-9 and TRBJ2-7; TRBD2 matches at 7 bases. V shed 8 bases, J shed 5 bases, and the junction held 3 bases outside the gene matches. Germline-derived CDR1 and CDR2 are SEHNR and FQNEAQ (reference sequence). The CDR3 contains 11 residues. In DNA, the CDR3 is TGTGCCAGCGGGGAGGGAGACGAGCAGTACTTC. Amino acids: CASGEGDEQYF.

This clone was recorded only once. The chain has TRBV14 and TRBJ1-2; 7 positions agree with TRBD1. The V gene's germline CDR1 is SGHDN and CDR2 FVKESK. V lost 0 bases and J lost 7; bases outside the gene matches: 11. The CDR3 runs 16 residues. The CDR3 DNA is TGTGCCAGCAGCCAAGATAGAGGGACAGTGCCCGGTGGCTACACCTTC. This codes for CASSQDRGTVPGGYTF.

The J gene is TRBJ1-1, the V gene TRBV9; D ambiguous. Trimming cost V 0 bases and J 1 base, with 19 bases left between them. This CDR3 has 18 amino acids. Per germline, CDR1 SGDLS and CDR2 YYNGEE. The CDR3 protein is CASSVAGPHGKRNTEAFF. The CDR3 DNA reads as TGTGCCAGCAGCGTAGCTGGACCCCACGGGAAGAGGAACACTGAAGCTTTCTTT.

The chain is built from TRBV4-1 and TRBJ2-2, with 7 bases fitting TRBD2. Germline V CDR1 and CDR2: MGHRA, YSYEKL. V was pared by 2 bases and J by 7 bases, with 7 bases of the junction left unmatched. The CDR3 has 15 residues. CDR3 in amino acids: CASSQISGHIGELFF. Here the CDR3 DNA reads TGCGCCAGCAGCCAAATTAGCGGGCATATCGGGGAGCTGTTTTTT.

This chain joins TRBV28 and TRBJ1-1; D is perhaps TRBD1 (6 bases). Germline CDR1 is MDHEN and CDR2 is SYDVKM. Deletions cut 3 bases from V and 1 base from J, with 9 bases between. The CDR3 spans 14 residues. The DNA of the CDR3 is TGTGCCAGCAGTTTTCGGACAGCGAACACTGAAGCTTTCTTT. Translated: CASSFRTANTEAFF.

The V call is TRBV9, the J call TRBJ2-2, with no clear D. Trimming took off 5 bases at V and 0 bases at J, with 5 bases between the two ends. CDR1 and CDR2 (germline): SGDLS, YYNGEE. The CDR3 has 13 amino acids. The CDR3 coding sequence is TGTGCCAGCAGGAGGCCGAACACCGGGGAGCTGTTTTTT. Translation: CASRRPNTGELFF.

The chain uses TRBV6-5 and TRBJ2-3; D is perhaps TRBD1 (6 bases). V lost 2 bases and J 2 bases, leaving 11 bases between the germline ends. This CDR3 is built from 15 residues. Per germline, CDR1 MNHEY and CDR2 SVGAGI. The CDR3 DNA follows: TGTGCCAGCAGTTACGGACAGTTGTTCACAGATACGCAGTATTTT. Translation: CASSYGQLFTDTQYF.

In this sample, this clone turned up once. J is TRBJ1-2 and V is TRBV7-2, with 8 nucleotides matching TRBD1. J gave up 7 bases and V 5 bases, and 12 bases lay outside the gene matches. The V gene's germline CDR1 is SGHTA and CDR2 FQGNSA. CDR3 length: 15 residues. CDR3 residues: CASSTRQGKSSGYTF. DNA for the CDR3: TGTGCCAGCAGCACCCGACAGGGGAAGTCAAGTGGCTACACCTTC.

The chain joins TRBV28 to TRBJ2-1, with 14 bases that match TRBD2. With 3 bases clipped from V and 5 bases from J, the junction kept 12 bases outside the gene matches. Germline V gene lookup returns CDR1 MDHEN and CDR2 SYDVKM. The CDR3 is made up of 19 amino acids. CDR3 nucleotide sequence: TGTGCCAGCAGTTTTCTTGGACTAGCGGGAGGTGGTTCTAACAATGAGCAGTTCTTC. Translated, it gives CASSFLGLAGGGSNNEQFF.

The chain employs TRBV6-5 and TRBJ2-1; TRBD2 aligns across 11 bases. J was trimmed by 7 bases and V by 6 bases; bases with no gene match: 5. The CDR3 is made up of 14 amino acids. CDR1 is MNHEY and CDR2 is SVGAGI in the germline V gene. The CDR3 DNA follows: TGTGCCAGCAGACGTAGCGGGGGGGGGAATGAGCAGTTCTTC. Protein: CASRRSGGGNEQFF.

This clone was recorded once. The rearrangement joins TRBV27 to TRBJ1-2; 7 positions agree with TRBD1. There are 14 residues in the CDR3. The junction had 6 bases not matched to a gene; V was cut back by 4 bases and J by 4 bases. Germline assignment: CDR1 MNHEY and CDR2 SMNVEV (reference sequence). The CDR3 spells CASSSGGLPYGYTF. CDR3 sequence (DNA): TGTGCCAGCAGTTCAGGGGGTCTCCCCTATGGCTACACCTTC.

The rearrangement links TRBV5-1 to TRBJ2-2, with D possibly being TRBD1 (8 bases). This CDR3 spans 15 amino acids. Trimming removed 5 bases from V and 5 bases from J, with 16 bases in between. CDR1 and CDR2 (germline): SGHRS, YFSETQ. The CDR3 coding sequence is TGCGCCAGCAGTCTCAACAGGGGGGGGACCGGGGAGCTGTTTTTT. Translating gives CASSLNRGGTGELFF. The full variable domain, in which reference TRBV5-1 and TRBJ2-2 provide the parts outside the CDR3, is KAGVTQTPRYLIKTRGQQVTLSCSPISGHRSVSWYQQTPGQGLQFLFEYFSETQRNKGNFPGRFSGRQFSNSRSEMNVSTLELGDSALYLCASSLNRGGTGELFFGEGSRLTVL.

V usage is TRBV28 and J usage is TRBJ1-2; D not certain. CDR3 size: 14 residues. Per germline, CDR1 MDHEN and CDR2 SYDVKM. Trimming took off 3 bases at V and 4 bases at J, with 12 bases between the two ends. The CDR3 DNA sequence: TGTGCCAGCAGTTTGTCAGCGCGAATCTATGGCTACACCTTC. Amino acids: CASSLSARIYGYTF.

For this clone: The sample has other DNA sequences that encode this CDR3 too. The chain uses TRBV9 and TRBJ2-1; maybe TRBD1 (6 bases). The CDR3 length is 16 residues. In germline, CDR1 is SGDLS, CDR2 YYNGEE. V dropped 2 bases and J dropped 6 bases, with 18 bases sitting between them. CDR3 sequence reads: CASSVDFQGPSNEQFF. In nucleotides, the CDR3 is TGTGCCAGCAGCGTCGATTTCCAGGGGCCTTCCAATGAGCAGTTCTTC.

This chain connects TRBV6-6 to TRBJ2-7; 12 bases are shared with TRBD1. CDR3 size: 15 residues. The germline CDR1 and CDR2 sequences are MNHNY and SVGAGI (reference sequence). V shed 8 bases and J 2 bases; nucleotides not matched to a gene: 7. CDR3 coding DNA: TGTGCCAGCGGGCGGGGGACAGGGGGCCCCTACGAGCAGTACTTC. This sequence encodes CASGRGTGGPYEQYF.

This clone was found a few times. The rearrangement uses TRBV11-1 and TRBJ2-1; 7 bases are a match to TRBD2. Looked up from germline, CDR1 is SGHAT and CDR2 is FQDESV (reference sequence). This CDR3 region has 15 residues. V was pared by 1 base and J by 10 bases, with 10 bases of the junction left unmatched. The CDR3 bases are TGTGCCAGCAGCTTAGGGGGCGCTAGCGGCTTAGAGCAGTTCTTC. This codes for CASSLGGASGLEQFF.

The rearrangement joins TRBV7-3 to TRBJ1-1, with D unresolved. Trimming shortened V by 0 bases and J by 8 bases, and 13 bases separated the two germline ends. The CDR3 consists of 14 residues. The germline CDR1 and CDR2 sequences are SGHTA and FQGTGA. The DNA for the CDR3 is TGTGCCAGCAGCTTAACGACCAGTCCGGGGGAAGCTTTCTTT. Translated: CASSLTTSPGEAFF.